This entry is about one T cell receptor beta chain. Antigen specificity is unknown. This sample is part of a study of blood T cells in healthy people across ages. Whenever a sample was processed, at least 7 million PBMCs were isolated. PCR was performed a second time for roughly 7 to 12 cycles using a sample-barcoded 5' primer and a J-beta primer mix. Each CDR3 protein gets one entry after TCRdb re-called the 5' RACE reads with MiXCR. The sample includes roughly 800,000 distinct CDR3 sequences, under 40% of them seen just once. Study findings and constraints: Compared with aged donors, long-lived donors showed fewer expanded clones, suggesting selection.

V shed 6 bases, J shed 8 bases, and the junction held 17 bases outside the gene matches. Per the germline V gene, CDR1 is GTSNPN and CDR2 is SVGIG (reference sequence). The CDR3 is made up of 15 amino acids. Material: blood. This chain connects TRBV30 to TRBJ1-2; 8 nucleotides align to TRBD1. The clonotype was recovered from a man younger than 35 in good health. The CDR3 region has the DNA TGTGCCTGCACGGGCTTCGAGGACAGGGTTAAGGGCTACACCTTC. The encoded protein is CACTGFEDRVKGYTF.